The 14 T cell receptor beta chains below all came from one sample that was sequenced in a study of cytomegalovirus exposure and HLA in healthy donors. The study ran its PCR with 60 Vbeta and 13 Jbeta primers. Using immunoSEQ multiplex PCR, the repertoire was profiled, and TCRdb retains in-frame clones only, with some absent. The sample records fewer than 85,000 clones, about four fifths being singletons. The sequenced sample was PBMCs. These receptors were collected from a man younger than 35 in good health and CMV-seropositive.

The chain recombines TRBV6-5 with TRBJ2-7; D is uncertain. V shed 2 bases and J shed 0 bases, with 14 bases lying between them. The CDR3 contains 16 residues. Per germline, CDR1 MNHEY and CDR2 SVGAGI. The CDR3 DNA follows: TGTGCCAGCAGTTACGGAGTCCCCTCGAGCTCCTACGAGCAGTACTTC. Amino acids: CASSYGVPSSSYEQYF.

As regards this clone: A read error may produce the germline difference seen at one junction end. This chain's CDR3 is CASSLDQTGEAFF. As DNA, the CDR3 is TGTGCCAGCAGTTTAGATCAAACAGGGGAAGCTTTCTTT. The chain carries TRBV7-2 and TRBJ1-1; the D gene is possibly TRBD1 (6 bases). The CDR3 sequence is 13 residues long. The V gene's germline CDR1 is SGHTA and CDR2 FQGNSA.

The V gene is TRBV28, the J gene TRBJ2-7, with 9 nucleotides matching TRBD2. The CDR3 is 16 amino acids. J lost 6 bases, V lost 4 bases, and 13 bases had no gene match. CDR1 and CDR2 (germline): MDHEN, SYDVKM. The CDR3 reads CASSSTGSGSGFEQYF. CDR3 nucleotide sequence: TGTGCCAGCAGTTCAACTGGTAGCGGGAGTGGCTTCGAGCAGTACTTC.

This chain joins TRBV6-1 and TRBJ2-7; D might be TRBD2 (5 bases). Trimming removed 6 bases at V and 0 bases at J, with 6 bases between. Per the germline V gene, CDR1 is MNHNS and CDR2 is SASEGT. This CDR3 region has 12 residues. This chain's CDR3 is CASRGDSYEQYF. In nucleotides, the CDR3 is TGTGCCAGCAGGGGAGACTCCTACGAGCAGTACTTC.

V is TRBV2 and J is TRBJ1-5; no clear D. CDR1 is SNHLY, CDR2 FYNNEI, per germline. The ends were cut back, 1 base at V and 10 bases at J, with 14 bases in the middle. This CDR3 comprises 14 residues. This CDR3 is CASSEGADVEPQHF. CDR3 DNA sequence: TGTGCCAGCAGTGAAGGCGCCGATGTCGAACCCCAGCATTTT.

The gene calls are TRBV15 and TRBJ2-2, with 9 positions matching TRBD2. The CDR3 spans 20 residues. Trimming removed 0 bases from V and 7 bases from J; junction bases left unmatched: 18. Germline CDR1 and CDR2: LNHNV and YYDKDF (reference sequence). CDR3 coding DNA: TGTGCCACCAGCAGAGATGGTGTTCGGGCGGGAGGGCGATTCGGCGGGGAGCTGTTTTTT. Residues: CATSRDGVRAGGRFGGELFF.

The V and J genes are TRBV20-1 and TRBJ2-3; D is uncertain. In germline, CDR1 is DFQATT, CDR2 SNEGSKA (reference sequence). This CDR3 has 11 amino acids. The V end lost 2 bases, the J end lost 4 bases, and 4 bases lay between the germline ends. CDR3 amino acids: CSARTADTQYF. The DNA of the CDR3 is TGCAGTGCTAGAACAGCAGATACGCAGTATTTT.

The chain carries TRBV6-6 and TRBJ1-4, with D hard to call. There are 11 residues in the CDR3. V lost 2 bases and J lost 11, with 6 bases in between. Germline assignment: CDR1 MNHNY and CDR2 SVGAGI (reference sequence). DNA for the CDR3: TGTGCCAGCAGTTACGGCGGGAAACTGTTTTTT. Translating gives CASSYGGKLFF.

The chain recombines TRBV21-1 with TRBJ1-5. TRBV21-1 is a known pseudogene. The CDR3 sequence is 22 residues long. The CDR3 loop reads CASSKGGVKGGTGLPSNQPQHF. DNA of the CDR3: TGTGCCAGCAGCAAAGGGGGCGTGAAGGGAGGGACCGGCCTACCCAGCAATCAGCCCCAGCATTTT.

This clone was found once. The gene calls are TRBV19 and TRBJ2-5, with 9 bases lining up with TRBD1. The CDR3 consists of 13 residues. Germline CDR1 is LNHDA and CDR2 is SQIVND (reference sequence). Unmatched junction bases numbered 3, after V lost 6 bases and J lost 4 bases. The CDR3 is CASSTGGLETQYF. The CDR3 region has the DNA TGTGCCAGTAGCACAGGGGGCTTAGAGACCCAGTACTTC.

V usage is TRBV21-1 and J usage is TRBJ1-5; the tabulated D call, TRBD1, remains unverified against the DNA. TRBV21-1 is shown as a pseudogene. The CDR3 length is 18 residues. The CDR3 sequence: CASSKVGTGGLGNQPQHF. Here the CDR3 DNA reads TGTGCCAGCAGCAAAGTAGGGACAGGGGGCTTAGGCAATCAGCCCCAGCATTTT.

Only one count was recorded for this clone. This chain connects TRBV28 to TRBJ2-5, with D perhaps matching TRBD2 (6 bases). The CDR3 runs to 13 residues. Germline CDR1 MDHEN, CDR2 SYDVKM. V was shortened by 3 bases and J by 5 bases, with 10 bases between the two germline ends. CDR3 DNA sequence: TGTGCCAGCAGTTTTGCGGGATCGGAGACCCAGTACTTC. The encoded protein is CASSFAGSETQYF.

This clone has just a few counts. The chain has TRBV25-1 and TRBJ2-1, with TRBD2 matching 9 bases. V gave up 6 bases and J gave up 0 bases; unmatched junction bases: 12. The CDR3 is made up of 18 amino acids. Germline values: CDR1 MGHDK, CDR2 SYGVNS. CDR3: CASSNRQDSGSSYNEQFF. CDR3 coding DNA: TGTGCCAGCAGCAACAGACAAGATAGCGGGAGCTCCTACAATGAGCAGTTCTTC. The full variable domain, rest sourced from reference TRBV25-1 and TRBJ2-1, is EADIYQTPRYLVIGTGKKITLECSQTMGHDKMYWYQQDPGMELHLIHYSYGVNSTEKGDLSSESTVSRIRTEHFPLTLESARPSHTSQYLCASSNRQDSGSSYNEQFFGPGTRLTVL.

Of note for this clone: Other DNA sequences in the same sample also yield this CDR3. For the CDR3, the DNA is TGTGCCAGCAGTTATGGACTAGCGGGAGGCGAGCAGTTCTTC. Translation gives CASSYGLAGGEQFF. V usage is TRBV6-5 and J usage is TRBJ2-1; 14 nucleotides align to TRBD2. This CDR3 comprises 14 residues. Germline V gene lookup returns CDR1 MNHEY and CDR2 SVGAGI. V gave up 3 bases and J gave up 10 bases; unmatched junction bases: 2.